The 21 T cell receptor beta chains listed next were all sequenced from one sample in a study of CD8+ T cells in alopecia areata. Investigators isolated RNA and reverse transcribed it into cDNA to act as the sequencing template. Measured with immunoSEQ multiplex PCR; TCRdb has only the in-frame clones, and not every one. The sample includes about 13,000 clones, 45% to 60% of them seen just once. Researchers took lesional scalp punch biopsies and peripheral blood from people who were alopecia areata patients. The sample was skin, taken at week 0. Source of these receptors: a human donor with alopecia areata.

This chain uses TRBV18 with TRBJ2-7; 8 bases line up with TRBD1. Germline CDR1 is KGHSH and CDR2 is LQKENI. The trim removed 2 bases at V and 4 bases at J, leaving 16 bases unmatched. The CDR3 covers 18 residues. The CDR3 here is CASSPGVNNRGRVYEQYF. CDR3 DNA sequence: TGTGCCAGCTCACCAGGGGTTAATAACAGGGGGAGAGTGTACGAGCAGTACTTC.

This clone was found a few times. This sequence joins TRBV7-2 and TRBJ2-5; 7 bases are shared with TRBD1. Germline assignment: CDR1 SGHTA and CDR2 FQGNSA. V gave up 0 bases and J gave up 6 bases; unmatched junction bases: 7. The CDR3 length is 15 residues. This CDR3 reads CASSLAVTGIQTQYF. The CDR3 DNA reads TGTGCCAGCAGCTTAGCAGTGACAGGGATACAGACCCAGTACTTC. The full variable domain, rest sourced from reference TRBV7-2 and TRBJ2-5, is GAGVSQSPSNKVTEKGKDVELRCDPISGHTALYWYRQSLGQGLEFLIYFQGNSAPDKSGLPSDRFSAERTGGSVSTLTIQRTQQEDSAVYLCASSLAVTGIQTQYFGPGTRLLVL.

The V call is TRBV4-1, the J call TRBJ2-5; tentatively, D is TRBD1 or TRBD2 (5 bases each). The V gene lost 6 bases and the J gene lost 5 bases, with 13 bases spanning the gap. CDR3 size: 13 residues. Germline-derived CDR1 and CDR2 are MGHRA and YSYEKL. This CDR3 reads CASSRGSWETQYF. The CDR3 bases are TGCGCCAGCAGTCGGGGCAGTTGGGAGACCCAGTACTTC.

The chain joins TRBV5-1 to TRBJ2-6; 8 bases are shared with TRBD1. V was pared by 4 bases and J by 0 bases, with 6 bases of the junction left unmatched. Germline CDR1 is SGHRS and CDR2 is YFSETQ. This CDR3 comprises 17 residues. The CDR3 nucleotides read TGCGCCAGCAGCAAGGGACAGGCCCTCTCTGGGGCCAACGTCCTGACTTTC. This gives the protein CASSKGQALSGANVLTF.

This chain connects TRBV10-3 to TRBJ1-2; TRBD1 is a possible D gene (6 bases). The length of the CDR3 is 13 residues. V lost 6 bases to trimming and J lost 4 bases, with 12 bases between them. Per the germline V gene, CDR1 is ENHRY and CDR2 is SYGVKD. The CDR3 DNA sequence: TGTGCCATCAGCCCACAGGGAACCTATGGCTACACCTTC. Translation gives CAISPQGTYGYTF.

This clone showed up just a few times. This rearrangement joins TRBV7-6 to TRBJ2-1; 7 nucleotides line up with TRBD1. The CDR3 is 15 residues long. J gave up 0 bases and V 6 bases, and 5 bases lay outside the gene matches. The germline gives CDR1 SGHVS, CDR2 FNYEAQ. CDR3 DNA sequence: TGTGCCAGCAGGCCCGACAGGGCCTCCTACAATGAGCAGTTCTTC. It codes for CASRPDRASYNEQFF. Full variable domain (outside the CDR3, taken from reference TRBV7-6 and TRBJ2-1): GAGVSQSPRYKVTKRGQDVALRCDPISGHVSLYWYRQALGQGPEFLTYFNYEAQQDKSGLPNDRFSAERPEGSISTLTIQRTEQRDSAMYRCASRPDRASYNEQFFGPGTRLTVL.

This clone was observed a handful of times. This chain uses TRBV9 with TRBJ2-3; 9 positions match TRBD2. With 4 bases clipped from V and 4 bases from J, the junction kept 10 bases outside the gene matches. CDR1 SGDLS and CDR2 YYNGEE come from the germline V gene. This CDR3 comprises 16 residues. Here the CDR3 reads CASSSEMVAGADTQYF. The CDR3 bases are TGTGCCAGCAGCTCAGAAATGGTAGCGGGGGCAGATACGCAGTATTTT. Supplemented by reference TRBV9 and TRBJ2-3, the full variable domain reads DSGVTQTPKHLITATGQRVTLRCSPRSGDLSVYWYQQSLDQGLQFLIQYYNGEERAKGNILERFSAQQFPDLHSELNLSSLELGDSALYFCASSSEMVAGADTQYFGPGTRLTVL.

This clone has only a few counts. The chain couples TRBV29-1 to TRBJ1-4; D possibly corresponds to TRBD1 (6 bases). In germline, CDR1 is SQVTM, CDR2 ANQGSEA. The V end lost 5 bases, the J end lost 10 bases, and 11 bases lay between the germline ends. The CDR3 length is 11 residues. The CDR3, as DNA: TGCAGCGTTAGGGAGGGGGGAAAACTGTTTTTT. As protein: CSVREGGKLFF.

V is TRBV4-1 and J is TRBJ2-3, with D perhaps being TRBD1 or TRBD2 (5 bases each). This CDR3 has 17 amino acids. Germline CDR1 MGHRA, CDR2 YSYEKL. Trimming left V 0 bases short and J 4 bases short, with 17 bases between. The CDR3 sequence is CASSQDGWNLGADTQYF. The CDR3 coding sequence is TGCGCCAGCAGCCAAGATGGTTGGAATTTGGGGGCAGATACGCAGTATTTT.

This chain connects TRBV28 to TRBJ1-1, with 7 bases that match TRBD1. The CDR3 totals 16 residues. The J segment lost 0 bases and the V segment lost 8 bases, leaving 12 bases of the junction unmatched. CDR1 MDHEN and CDR2 SYDVKM come from the germline V gene. Here the CDR3 reads CASHSRGQDMNTEAFF. The DNA for the CDR3 is TGTGCCAGCCACTCTCGTGGACAGGACATGAACACTGAAGCTTTCTTT.

The chain links TRBV19 to TRBJ1-5; D is unclear. The V gene's germline CDR1 is LNHDA and CDR2 SQIVND (reference sequence). This CDR3 comprises 16 residues. V shed 4 bases and J shed 0 bases, with 13 bases lying between them. For the CDR3, the DNA is TGTGCCAGTAGTAGAACGCCGATCTATAGCAATCAGCCCCAGCATTTT. Protein: CASSRTPIYSNQPQHF.

This clone has just one count. This chain connects TRBV30 to TRBJ2-5, with 8 nucleotides matching TRBD2. Looked up from germline, CDR1 is GTSNPN and CDR2 is SVGIG (reference sequence). This CDR3 has 16 residues. The V and J ends lost 3 bases and 5 bases, in that order; junction bases with no gene match: 14. The CDR3 DNA reads TGTGCCTGGAGCCTTGGGACTAGGGGGGGCGTGGAGACCCAGTACTTC. Its translation: CAWSLGTRGGVETQYF.

The rearrangement links TRBV28 to TRBJ1-6; unclear D gene. This CDR3 has 18 residues. Germline V CDR1 and CDR2: MDHEN, SYDVKM. V was shortened by 3 bases and J by 8 bases, with 23 bases between the two germline ends. CDR3 amino acids: CASSLVRWREWEDSPLHF. CDR3 in DNA: TGTGCCAGCAGTTTGGTGAGGTGGAGGGAGTGGGAGGATTCACCCCTCCACTTT.

The chain employs TRBV9 and TRBJ2-2; D is undetermined. Germline CDR1 is SGDLS and CDR2 is YYNGEE. Between the trimmed V and J ends, which lost 1 base and 6 bases, there was a span of 13 bases. CDR3 length: 15 amino acids. The CDR3 protein is CASSVRTHNAGELFF. CDR3 DNA: TGTGCCAGCAGCGTACGGACCCACAACGCCGGGGAGCTGTTTTTT.

There are a few counts of this clone. The chain uses TRBV13 and TRBJ2-7; D is uncertain. CDR3 length equals 15 residues. V was pared by 0 bases and J by 3 bases, with 12 bases between. Germline V gene data show CDR1 as PRHDT and CDR2 as FYEKMQ (reference sequence). The CDR3 reads CASSLGGELSYEQYF. The DNA for the CDR3 is TGTGCCAGCAGCTTAGGAGGAGAACTGAGCTACGAGCAGTACTTC.

There are a few counts of this clone. The chain recombines TRBV5-1 with TRBJ1-2, with D unresolved. V lost 2 bases and J lost 0, with 8 bases in between. CDR1 is SGHRS and CDR2 is YFSETQ in the germline V gene. There are 14 residues in the CDR3. CDR3 DNA sequence: TGCGCCAGCAGCTTCGAAACAGCTAACTATGGCTACACCTTC. Protein product: CASSFETANYGYTF.

This clone is classed as medium-sized (0.01 to 0.1%). The chain carries TRBV4-1 and TRBJ2-1; perhaps TRBD2 as D (6 bases). The CDR3 has 16 residues. Trimming pared 4 bases from V and 0 bases from J, leaving 13 bases between. CDR1 is MGHRA, CDR2 YSYEKL, per germline. CDR3 in DNA: TGCGCCAGCAGCCTTAGGGCGGGGAGCTCCTACAATGAGCAGTTCTTC. Protein sequence: CASSLRAGSSYNEQFF.

This clone was seen a few times. The chain is built from TRBV7-2 and TRBJ2-1; D is possibly TRBD2 (7 bases). Between the trimmed V and J ends, which lost 4 bases and 8 bases, there was a span of 30 bases. This CDR3 is built from 19 residues. Germline CDR1 is SGHTA and CDR2 is FQGNSA. The CDR3 DNA reads TGTGCCAGCAGCTCACTCCCGGGGGGCTACCCCGCCGGTTCCGATGAGCAGTTCTTC. Protein sequence: CASSSLPGGYPAGSDEQFF. The whole variable domain, filled in from reference TRBV7-2 and TRBJ2-1, reads GAGVSQSPSNKVTEKGKDVELRCDPISGHTALYWYRQSLGQGLEFLIYFQGNSAPDKSGLPSDRFSAERTGGSVSTLTIQRTQQEDSAVYLCASSSLPGGYPAGSDEQFFGPGTRLTVL.

The gene calls are TRBV5-1 and TRBJ2-7; the match to TRBD1 covers 9 bases. This CDR3 is 14 amino acids long. With 4 bases clipped from V and 4 bases from J, the junction kept 6 bases outside the gene matches. Germline V lookup: CDR1 SGHRS, CDR2 YFSETQ. CDR3 nucleotide sequence: TGCGCCAGCAGCCCTGGGACAGGGTCGTACGAGCAGTACTTC. As protein: CASSPGTGSYEQYF.

The genes are TRBV6-1 and TRBJ2-4, with D perhaps matching TRBD2 (5 bases). The germline gives CDR1 MNHNS, CDR2 SASEGT. This CDR3 has 12 amino acids. As DNA, the CDR3 is TGTGCTGTAGCGCTATCCAAAAACATTCAGTACTTC. Residues: CAVALSKNIQYF.

In this sample, this clone turned up once. This sequence joins TRBV5-1 and TRBJ1-1; possibly TRBD1 for D (5 bases). Germline assignment: CDR1 SGHRS and CDR2 YFSETQ. The CDR3 is 15 amino acids. V gave up 3 bases and J gave up 5 bases, with 17 bases separating them. The CDR3 coding sequence is TGCGCCAGCAGCTCTCTTGCTTGGGGGGGAACTGAAGCTTTCTTT. This encodes CASSSLAWGGTEAFF.